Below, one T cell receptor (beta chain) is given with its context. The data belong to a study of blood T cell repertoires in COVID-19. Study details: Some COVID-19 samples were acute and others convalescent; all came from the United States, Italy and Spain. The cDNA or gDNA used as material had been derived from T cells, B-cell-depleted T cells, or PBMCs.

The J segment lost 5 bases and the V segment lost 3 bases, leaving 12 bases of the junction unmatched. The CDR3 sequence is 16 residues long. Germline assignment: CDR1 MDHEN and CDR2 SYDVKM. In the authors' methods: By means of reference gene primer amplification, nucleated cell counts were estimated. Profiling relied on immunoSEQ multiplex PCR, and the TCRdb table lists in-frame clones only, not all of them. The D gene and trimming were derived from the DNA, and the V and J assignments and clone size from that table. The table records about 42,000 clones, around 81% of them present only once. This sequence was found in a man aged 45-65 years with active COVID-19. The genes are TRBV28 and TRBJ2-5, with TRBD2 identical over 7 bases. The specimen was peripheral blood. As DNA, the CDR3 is TGTGCCAGCAGTTTTTCGGCGGGAGTCTCGGGGGAGACCCAGTACTTC. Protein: CASSFSAGVSGETQYF.